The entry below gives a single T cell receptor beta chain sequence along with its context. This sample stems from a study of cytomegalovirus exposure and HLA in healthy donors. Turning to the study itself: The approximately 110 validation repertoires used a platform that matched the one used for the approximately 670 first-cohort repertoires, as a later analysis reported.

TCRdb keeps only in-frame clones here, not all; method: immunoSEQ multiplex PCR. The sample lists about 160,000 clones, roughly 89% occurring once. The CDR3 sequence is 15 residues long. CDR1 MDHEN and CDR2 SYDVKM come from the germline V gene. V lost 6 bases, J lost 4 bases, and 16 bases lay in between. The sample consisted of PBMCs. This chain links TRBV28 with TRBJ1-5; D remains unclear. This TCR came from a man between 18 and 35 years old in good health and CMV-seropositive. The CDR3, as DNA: TGTGCCAGCAGCAAACGGAGAGGAGGGAATCAGCCCCAGCATTTT. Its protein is CASSKRRGGNQPQHF. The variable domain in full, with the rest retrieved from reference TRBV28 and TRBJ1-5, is DVKVTQSSRYLVKRTGEKVFLECVQDMDHENMFWYRQDPGLGLRLIYFSYDVKMKEKGDIPEGYSVSREKKERFSLILESASTNQTSMYLCASSKRRGGNQPQHFGDGTRLSIL.